The T cell receptor (beta chain) described here comes from a study of HIV-infected patients and healthy controls. No cell fractionation was done, so the repertoire covers all unsorted peripheral blood T cells. This clonotype was recorded at least ten times. The V and J ends lost 5 bases and 4 bases, in that order; junction bases with no gene match: 13. Per germline, CDR1 LNHDA and CDR2 SQIVND (reference sequence). This CDR3 has 16 amino acids. Alpha and beta constant-region primers primed reverse transcription of around 0.5 ug RNA. Using multiplexing indices, alpha and beta chain libraries were generated apart by chain-specific third strand synthesis. Each CDR3 protein is one row after TCRdb ran MiXCR on the 5' RACE reads. The table lists some 17,000 distinct CDR3 sequences, around a tenth of them singletons.

Source material: blood. This receptor was obtained from an adult in good health. The rearrangement links TRBV19 to TRBJ2-5, with 7 bases identical to TRBD2. For the CDR3, the DNA is TGTGCCAGTAGTCCCGGTGGACTAGTGGAAGGAGAGACCCAGTACTTC. This translates into CASSPGGLVEGETQYF.